This passage covers 19 T cell receptor beta chains from one sample sequenced in a study of T cells in Graves' hyperthyroidism and ophthalmopathy. What was amplified from RNA transcripts were TCR beta CDR3 regions. With the HTBI primer set, the TCR CDR3 went through a first round of RT-PCR. Via MiXCR, TCRdb re-called the multiplex PCR reads, giving one row per CDR3 protein. In the table there are 600,000 to 650,000 distinct CDR3 sequences, under 25% of which are singletons. Sequencing was carried out using blood. These receptors were obtained from a man in his thirties or forties with Graves' ophthalmopathy.

This clonotype has a handful of counts. The chain employs TRBV28 and TRBJ2-2, with D possibly TRBD1 on 5 matching bases. Per germline, CDR1 MDHEN and CDR2 SYDVKM. CDR3 length equals 15 residues. Deletions cut 3 bases from V and 4 bases from J, with 12 bases between. The CDR3 sequence is CASSFQDTTTGELFF. Here the CDR3 DNA reads TGTGCCAGCAGTTTTCAGGACACCACCACCGGGGAGCTGTTTTTT.

The CDR3 reads CASSVGGPKVDTQYF. Here the CDR3 DNA reads TGTGCCAGCAGCGTAGGGGGACCTAAAGTCGATACGCAGTATTTT. This rearrangement joins TRBV9 to TRBJ2-3, with D perhaps given as TRBD1 or TRBD2 (5 bases each). CDR1 is SGDLS and CDR2 is YYNGEE in the germline V gene. V shed 0 bases and J shed 6 bases, with 14 bases lying between them. The CDR3 is 15 amino acids.

The chain joins TRBV7-9 to TRBJ2-7; 9 bases agree with TRBD2. Germline CDR1 SEHNR, CDR2 FQNEAQ (reference sequence). The ends lost 1 base at V and 7 bases at J; junction bases unmatched: 5. The CDR3 loop spans 14 amino acids. The CDR3 protein is CASSLEAGGVEQYF. The CDR3 DNA reads TGTGCCAGCAGCTTAGAAGCGGGGGGAGTTGAGCAGTACTTC.

There are many counts of this clonotype. This rearrangement joins TRBV7-3 to TRBJ2-3; 9 bases are a match to TRBD2. Germline CDR1 reads SGHTA; CDR2 reads FQGTGA. This CDR3 is 19 amino acids long. Unmatched junction bases numbered 15, after V lost 5 bases and J lost 0 bases. CDR3 nucleotide sequence: TGTGCCAGCAGCCCCCGAGGGAGTAGCGGGGGTGCTAGCACAGATACGCAGTATTTT. Its translation is CASSPRGSSGGASTDTQYF.

This clonotype has only a few counts. This rearrangement joins TRBV20-1 to TRBJ1-2, with a tentative D call TRBD1 (5 bases). The length of the CDR3 is 13 residues. Germline V gene sequence: CDR1 DFQATT, CDR2 SNEGSKA (reference sequence). V was clipped by 4 bases and J by 2 bases, with 11 bases between them. CDR3 sequence reads: CSANKGLNYGYTF. The CDR3 DNA reads as TGCAGTGCTAATAAGGGGCTGAACTATGGCTACACCTTC.

This clonotype was seen a few times. The chain combines TRBV6-2 or TRBV6-3 with TRBJ2-3; D is undetermined. Germline assignment: CDR1 MNHEY and CDR2 SVGEGT. The length of the CDR3 is 18 residues. V gave up 0 bases and J gave up 1 base, with 17 bases separating them. The CDR3 is CASSYSSTVPSGTDTQYF. CDR3 DNA sequence: TGTGCCAGCAGTTACTCGAGTACTGTCCCCTCAGGCACAGATACGCAGTATTTT.

The chain links TRBV5-6 to TRBJ1-3; D remains ambiguous. CDR3 length equals 16 residues. From germline, CDR1 is SGHDT and CDR2 YYEEEE. V was trimmed by 3 bases and J by 5 bases, leaving 18 bases between them. The DNA of the CDR3 is TGTGCCAGCAGCTCCCGGCAGGACGGGTCCCGAAACACCATATATTTT. As protein: CASSSRQDGSRNTIYF. The full variable domain, completed using reference TRBV5-6 and TRBJ1-3, is DAGVTQSPTHLIKTRGQQVTLRCSPKSGHDTVSWYQQALGQGPQFIFQYYEEEERQRGNFPDRFSGHQFPNYSSELNVNALLLGDSALYLCASSSRQDGSRNTIYFGEGSWLTVV.

The rearrangement uses TRBV7-6 and TRBJ2-3; D uncertain. V shed 2 bases and J shed 0 bases, with 12 bases lying between them. This CDR3 comprises 16 residues. Germline CDR1 reads SGHVS; CDR2 reads FNYEAQ. The CDR3 here is CASSLSVDGSTDTQYF. In DNA form, the CDR3 reads TGTGCCAGCAGCTTAAGTGTGGACGGTAGCACAGATACGCAGTATTTT.

The chain uses TRBV4-1 and TRBJ2-7; 8 bases line up with TRBD2. CDR3 length: 14 amino acids. In germline, CDR1 is MGHRA, CDR2 YSYEKL. Unmatched junction bases numbered 3, after V lost 3 bases and J lost 2 bases. The DNA of the CDR3 is TGCGCCAGCAGCCATACTAGCGGAGCCTACGAGCAGTACTTC. Translated, it gives CASSHTSGAYEQYF.

The rearrangement links TRBV30 to TRBJ2-6, with D hard to call. CDR3 length: 12 amino acids. Germline V gene lookup returns CDR1 GTSNPN and CDR2 SVGIG (reference sequence). V lost 4 bases and J 3 bases, leaving 4 bases between the germline ends. The chain's CDR3 is CAWTGGANVLTF. CDR3 nucleotide sequence: TGTGCCTGGACTGGTGGGGCCAACGTCCTGACTTTC.

In this sample, this clonotype turned up a few times. The chain recombines TRBV5-6 with TRBJ2-2; a possible D gene is TRBD1 (6 bases). The germline gives CDR1 SGHDT, CDR2 YYEEEE. V lost 1 base to trimming and J lost 0 bases, with 13 bases between them. The length of the CDR3 is 17 residues. This chain's CDR3 is CASSLFPGDANTGELFF. In nucleotides, the CDR3 is TGTGCCAGCAGCTTGTTTCCAGGGGACGCGAACACCGGGGAGCTGTTTTTT.

This clonotype was seen at least ten times. For the CDR3, the DNA is TGCAGTGCTAGGCCGGACTCCAGCTCCTACGAGCAGTACTTC. This encodes CSARPDSSSYEQYF. The chain couples TRBV20-1 to TRBJ2-7; weak D call: TRBD2 (5 bases). The CDR3 runs 14 residues. Germline V gives CDR1 DFQATT, CDR2 SNEGSKA (reference sequence). V was cut by 3 bases and J by 0 bases, with 12 bases left in between.

This clonotype has just a few counts. The chain is built from TRBV28 and TRBJ1-6; D is unclear. V lost 2 bases and J lost 7, with 21 bases in between. Germline loops: CDR1 MDHEN, CDR2 SYDVKM. CDR3 size: 18 residues. CDR3 DNA: TGTGCCAGCAGTTTACTAGGCGGCGGATGGACGCGGAATTCACCCCTCCACTTT. Encoded protein: CASSLLGGGWTRNSPLHF.

This clonotype was observed a few times. The chain employs TRBV19 and TRBJ1-2; no definite D call. Germline CDR1 is LNHDA and CDR2 is SQIVND (reference sequence). Between the trimmed V and J ends, which lost 10 bases and 8 bases, there was a span of 20 bases. The CDR3 covers 13 residues. The CDR3 sequence: CATTSRMSEGYTF. DNA of the CDR3: TGTGCCACCACCTCGCGCATGAGTGAAGGCTACACCTTC. Supplemented by reference TRBV19 and TRBJ1-2, the full variable domain reads DGGITQSPKYLFRKEGQNVTLSCEQNLNHDAMYWYRQDPGQGLRLIYYSQIVNDFQKGDIAEGYSVSREKKESFPLTVTSAQKNPTAFYLCATTSRMSEGYTFGSGTRLTVV.

This rearrangement joins TRBV5-1 to TRBJ2-1, with 9 nucleotides matching TRBD2. V lost 0 bases, J lost 9 bases, and 10 bases stayed unmatched. Germline V gene lookup returns CDR1 SGHRS and CDR2 YFSETQ. CDR3 length: 16 residues. CDR3: CASSLAGGRGLGEQFF. CDR3 DNA sequence: TGCGCCAGCAGCTTGGCGGGCGGGAGGGGCTTGGGTGAGCAGTTCTTC.

This clonotype was observed a handful of times. The chain joins TRBV18 to TRBJ1-4; D may be TRBD1 (5 bases). The CDR3 consists of 15 residues. Germline V gene data show CDR1 as KGHSH and CDR2 as LQKENI. V shed 0 bases and J shed 4 bases, with 9 bases lying between them. Here the CDR3 reads CASSPPAGSNEKLFF. CDR3 nucleotide sequence: TGTGCCAGCTCACCACCGGCAGGGAGTAATGAAAAACTGTTTTTT. Full variable domain (rest looked up from reference TRBV18 and TRBJ1-4): NAGVMQNPRHLVRRRGQEARLRCSPMKGHSHVYWYRQLPEEGLKFMVYLQKENIIDESGMPKERFSAEFPKEGPSILRIQQVVRGDSAAYFCASSPPAGSNEKLFFGSGTQLSVL.

V and J are TRBV24-1 and TRBJ1-2; D call uncertain. This CDR3 spans 14 amino acids. Germline-derived CDR1 and CDR2 are KGHDR and SFDVKD. The V gene lost 4 bases and the J gene lost 2 bases, with 10 bases spanning the gap. The CDR3 nucleotides read TGTGCCACCAGTGAGGAGGGCAAGAACTATGGCTACACCTTC. This encodes CATSEEGKNYGYTF.

Note on this clonotype: The junction differs from germline at one of its ends, possibly a read error. V gene TRBV30 combines with J gene TRBJ1-5; 10 bases match TRBD1. Germline lookup yields CDR1 GTSNPN and CDR2 SVGIG (reference sequence). The CDR3 is 15 residues long. The CDR3 protein is CAWTTRDRGYQPQRF. In DNA, the CDR3 is TGTGCCTGGACCACCCGGGACAGGGGATACCAGCCCCAGCGCTTT.

The J gene is TRBJ1-5, the V gene TRBV5-4; the D is unclear. The germline V gene has CDR1 SGHNT and CDR2 YYREEE (reference sequence). The V end lost 0 bases, the J end lost 3 bases, and 10 bases lay between the germline ends. The CDR3 extends over 15 amino acids. CDR3: CASSLGPSANQPQHF. Written as DNA, the CDR3 is TGTGCCAGCAGCTTGGGGCCGTCGGCCAATCAGCCCCAGCATTTT.